These 3 T cell receptor beta chains share one sample of origin, sequenced in a study of shared clonotypes between healthy human individuals. Libraries were prepared by immunoSEQ multiplex PCR; TCRdb keeps only in-frame clonotypes and omits some of them. Here the sample spans hundreds of thousands of clones, around 78% being singletons. Sequences were obtained from PBMCs. These receptors came from a woman aged 40 to 50 in good health. Some clones in this sample may be carry-over from other donors' samples.

V gene TRBV7-2 combines with J gene TRBJ2-7; 8 bases fit TRBD2. Per the germline V gene, CDR1 is SGHTA and CDR2 is FQGNSA. V lost 1 base, J lost 6 bases, and 5 bases stayed unmatched. There are 14 residues in the CDR3. Here the CDR3 DNA reads TGTGCCAGCAGCTTAGGGGGACTAGTAGGCGAGCAGTACTTC. As protein: CASSLGGLVGEQYF.

This chain uses TRBV7-9 with TRBJ2-1; D not resolved. V dropped 1 base and J dropped 5 bases, with 3 bases sitting between them. From germline, CDR1 is SEHNR and CDR2 FQNEAQ (reference sequence). The CDR3 has 12 amino acids. The CDR3 DNA reads as TGTGCCAGCAGCTTAGGGCACAATGAGCAGTTCTTC. Its protein product is CASSLGHNEQFF.

This clone was detected a few times. The rearrangement joins TRBV5-1 to TRBJ1-6; unclear D gene. The germline V gene encodes CDR1 SGHRS and CDR2 YFSETQ. Trimming removed 0 bases at V and 7 bases at J, with 14 bases between. The CDR3 runs 16 residues. The DNA of the CDR3 is TGCGCCAGCAGCTTGGGACGCATTTTTAGCAATTCACCCCTCCACTTT. This translates into CASSLGRIFSNSPLHF.